This T cell receptor (beta chain) was captured in a study of shared clonotypes between healthy human individuals. Method: immunoSEQ multiplex PCR; TCRdb's copy keeps in-frame clones and lacks some. Of over a million clones listed, about four fifths are singletons. Sequencing was done on a sample of memory CD4+ T cells from PBMCs. Subset given: CD45RA-negative fraction. The TCR originated in a young man in good health. Some clones in this sample may be carry-over from other donors' samples.

CDR3 residues: CASSLAGVPVRDTQYF. CDR3 nucleotide sequence: TGTGCCAGCAGCTTGGCCGGGGTTCCCGTTCGGGATACGCAGTATTTT. This chain links TRBV5-8 with TRBJ2-3, with D possibly being TRBD2 (5 bases). The V end was cut by 0 bases, the J end by 6 bases, with 17 bases between. Germline CDR1 and CDR2: SGHTS and YDEGEE. CDR3 size: 16 residues.